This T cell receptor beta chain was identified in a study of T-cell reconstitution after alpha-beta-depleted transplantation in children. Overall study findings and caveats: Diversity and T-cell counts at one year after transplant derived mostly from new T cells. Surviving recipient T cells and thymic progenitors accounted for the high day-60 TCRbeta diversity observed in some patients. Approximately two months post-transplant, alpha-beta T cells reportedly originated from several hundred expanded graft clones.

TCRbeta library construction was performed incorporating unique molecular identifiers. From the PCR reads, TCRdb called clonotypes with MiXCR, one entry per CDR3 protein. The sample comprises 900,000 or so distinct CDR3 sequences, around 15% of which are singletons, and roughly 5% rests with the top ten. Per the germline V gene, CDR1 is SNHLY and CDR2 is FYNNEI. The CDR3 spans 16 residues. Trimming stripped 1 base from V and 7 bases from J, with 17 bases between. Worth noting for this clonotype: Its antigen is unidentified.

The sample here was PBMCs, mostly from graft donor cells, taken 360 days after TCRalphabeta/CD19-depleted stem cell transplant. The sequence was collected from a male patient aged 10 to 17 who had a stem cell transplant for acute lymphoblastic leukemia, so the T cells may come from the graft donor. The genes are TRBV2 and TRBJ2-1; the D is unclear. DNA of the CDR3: TGTGCCAGCAGTGAAGATTTATGGCTGGCGAGGAATGAGCAGTTCTTC. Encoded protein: CASSEDLWLARNEQFF.